The entry below describes one T cell receptor (beta chain). The target antigen is unknown. The V gene's germline CDR1 is ENHRY and CDR2 SYGVKD. The germline V and J ends were trimmed by 10 bases and 11 bases, with 23 bases remaining between them. The CDR3 is 14 residues long. Negative selection yielded untouched CD4+ T cells of average about 98% purity. The sample originates from a study of T cell repertoires and HLA-DP antigens. Study-level background: Donors were two male and one female, aged 18-to-29 to 60-to-69.

Study-level points and caveats: Against one allele, clones undetected before culture averaged approximately 36%; against the other, 50% to 65%.

Primers targeted 54 TRBV and 13 TRBJ segments. Repertoires were generated with immunoSEQ multiplex PCR, while TCRdb's copy carries only in-frame clones and drops some. The sample comprises about 73,000 clones, around four fifths of which are singletons, and approximately 1.4% rests with the top ten. The source of this sequence is a man aged 55 to 69 in good health and CMV-seronegative. V gene TRBV10-3 combines with J gene TRBJ1-4; perhaps TRBD1 as D (6 bases). Sequencing was performed on CD4+ T cells from PBMCs. Here the CDR3 reads CATRTELQEGKLFF. DNA of the CDR3: TGTGCCACCAGGACAGAACTACAGGAAGGGAAACTGTTTTTT.